This T cell receptor beta chain was profiled in a study of Graves' ophthalmopathy and Graves' hyperthyroidism. Germline V gene lookup returns CDR1 MGHRA and CDR2 YSYEKL. This CDR3 has 15 amino acids. Trimming took off 1 base at V and 5 bases at J, with 15 bases between the two ends. The authors amplified TCR beta CDR3 regions from RNA transcripts. Following a first-round RT-PCR that used HTBI primers, a second-round multiplex PCR was carried out. TCRdb re-derived calls from the multiplex PCR reads in MiXCR, one entry per CDR3 protein. The table lists about 550,000 distinct CDR3 sequences, less than 40% of them singletons.

The chain uses TRBV4-1 and TRBJ2-7; tentatively, D is TRBD2 (6 bases). Sequencing used peripheral blood or thyroid tissue (not recorded which). This clonotype originated in an adult man with Graves' hyperthyroidism. The CDR3 sequence is CASSQGVWRDDEQYF. CDR3 nucleotide sequence: TGCGCCAGCAGCCAAGGCGTCTGGCGGGACGACGAGCAGTACTTC.